This is a list of T cell receptor beta chains from one sample in a study of vaccination effects on CD4 cells after COVID-19. TCRdb keeps only in-frame clones here, not all; method: immunoSEQ multiplex PCR. Among around 69,000 clones listed, 70% to 75% were seen once. The antigens for these receptors are not known. This sample comprised CD4+ T cells from PBMCs cultured with HCoV-229E spike peptides, obtained after COVID-19 vaccination. These receptors originate from a human donor who received a COVID-19 vaccine. Both conserved end residues are part of each CDR3. The D gene is left open where the match is weak. The size entry is marked missing in some rows and otherwise reads once, few, many or a size class.

abundance	v_gene	d_gene	j_gene	CDR3nt	CDR3aa
.	TRBV4-3	.	TRBJ1-1	TGCGCCAGCAGCCAAGCCGGACTTTCGGCCACTGAAGCTTTCTTT	CASSQAGLSATEAFF
.	TRBV10-2	TRBD2	TRBJ2-5	TGCGCCAGCAGCCCCGGGGGGCAAGAGACCCAGTACTTC	CASSPGGQETQYF
once	TRBV18	.	TRBJ2-4	TGTGCCAGCTCACCGGAGGGGGGCATTCAGTACTTC	CASSPEGGIQYF
.	TRBV6-5	TRBD1	TRBJ1-1	TGTGCCAGCCAGGTGAGGACAGGCGGGGCGGCTGAAGCTTTCTTT	CASQVRTGGAAEAFF
.	TRBV3-1/TRBV3-2	.	TRBJ1-6	TGTGCCAGCAGCCAAGATGGGTTCGGACAGCAAAATTCACCCCTCCACTTT	CASSQDGFGQQNSPLHF
.	TRBV24-1	TRBD1	TRBJ2-3	TGTGCCACCAGTGAGGTCGGACAGGCGTCAGATACGCAGTATTTT	CATSEVGQASDTQYF
few	TRBV5-1	TRBD2	TRBJ2-3	TGCGCCAGCAGCTTCCTAGCGGGGGTCTACACAGATACGCAGTATTTT	CASSFLAGVYTDTQYF
.	TRBV18	.	TRBJ1-2	TGTGCCAGCTCGAGCCGGGACCCACCTCATGGCTACACCTTC	CASSSRDPPHGYTF
.	TRBV28	TRBD1	TRBJ1-2	TGTGCCAGCAGTACCGTCGGACAGGAACTCTATGGCTACACCTTC	CASSTVGQELYGYTF
.	TRBV7-9	TRBD1	TRBJ1-6	TGTGCCAGCAGCCGACAGGGGGAAGGGTCACCCCTCCACTTT	CASSRQGEGSPLHF
.	TRBV28	TRBD1	TRBJ1-4	TGTGCCAGCAGCCATGGACAGGGAGGGGAAAAACTGTTTTTT	CASSHGQGGEKLFF
.	TRBV5-1	.	TRBJ1-3	TGCGCCAGCAGCTTGGCCGGATCAGCCGGCTCTGGAAACACCATATATTTT	CASSLAGSAGSGNTIYF
.	TRBV5-1	.	TRBJ1-1	TGCGCCAGCAGCTTTCCTGAGCACACTGAAGCTTTCTTT	CASSFPEHTEAFF
few	TRBV7-3	TRBD1	TRBJ1-3	TGTGCCAGCAGCTTAGGACCAGCGGGACAGGGCACCATATATTTT	CASSLGPAGQGTIYF
.	TRBV7-9	.	TRBJ1-1	TGTGCCATACTCCTTAGCGGGGCCGGTAACACTGAAGCTTTCTTT	CAILLSGAGNTEAFF
.	TRBV2	TRBD1	TRBJ2-1	TGTGCCAGCACATTAAACAGGGGGCTGAGCAATGAGCAGTTCTTC	CASTLNRGLSNEQFF
.	TRBV24-1	.	TRBJ1-3	TGTGCCACCAGTGATTCGATCTCTGGAAACACCATATATTTT	CATSDSISGNTIYF
.	TRBV6-2/TRBV6-3	.	TRBJ1-5	TGTGCCAGCAGTTACTCGATGGTTGCTCAGCCCCAGCATTTT	CASSYSMVAQPQHF
few	TRBV20-1	.	TRBJ1-1	TGCAGTGCTAGTATCTGGGTTTCGGCTTTCTTT	CSASIWVSAFF
.	TRBV7-8	.	TRBJ2-5	TGTGCCAGCAGCTTAGTGGAGACTAAAGAGACCCAGTACTTC	CASSLVETKETQYF
.	TRBV2	TRBD2	TRBJ2-3	TGTGCCAGCTCGGGCGGGGGGCCTAAAACTAGCACAGATACGCAGTATTTT	CASSGGGPKTSTDTQYF
.	TRBV5-6	.	TRBJ2-5	TGTGCCAGCAGCTCGGTGGCAGGGGACGAGACCCAGTACTTC	CASSSVAGDETQYF
.	TRBV28	.	TRBJ1-1	TGTGCCAGCAGTTCGGGATCCGGGGAGGGGACTGAAGCTTTCTTT	CASSSGSGEGTEAFF
.	TRBV7-3	TRBD2	TRBJ2-5	TGTGCCAGCAGCTACGGACTAGCGGGGAGTACAGAAGAGACCCAGTACTTC	CASSYGLAGSTEETQYF
.	TRBV5-4	.	TRBJ2-5	TGTGCCAGCAGCTTGGAAGGAGAGACCCAGTACTTC	CASSLEGETQYF
.	TRBV6-5	TRBD1	TRBJ2-3	TGTGCCAGCAGTAACCCGACAGGGGAGTATTTT	CASSNPTGEYF
.	TRBV27	.	TRBJ1-5	TGTGCCAGCAGTTCCCGACCTCTGCAGGGAGCGGGTCAGCCCCAGCATTTT	CASSSRPLQGAGQPQHF
.	TRBV2	.	TRBJ1-1	TGTGCCAGCAGACTCACTCAGGGGTTTGACACTGAAGCTTTCTTT	CASRLTQGFDTEAFF
.	TRBV24-1	.	TRBJ2-5	TGTGCCACCAGTGAAGCGAGTGGAGCGCAAGAGACCCAGTACTTC	CATSEASGAQETQYF
once	TRBV24-1	.	TRBJ2-3	TGTGCCACCGAGAACACAGATACGCAGTATTTT	CATENTDTQYF
.	TRBV2	.	TRBJ2-1	TGTGCCAGCAGATTAGCGGAGAACGCTTACAATGAGCAGTTCTTC	CASRLAENAYNEQFF
.	TRBV2	.	TRBJ1-5	TGTGCCAGCACCATCCTCGGAAATCAGCCCCAGCATTTT	CASTILGNQPQHF
.	TRBV28	.	TRBJ1-1	TGTGCCAGCAGTTCGCGAGCCACCAGGGGCCCCACTGAAGCTTTCTTT	CASSSRATRGPTEAFF
few	TRBV5-1	TRBD1	TRBJ1-1	TGCGCCAGCAGCTTAACCGGGACAGGAACACCCACTGAAGCTTTCTTT	CASSLTGTGTPTEAFF
.	TRBV28	.	TRBJ1-2	TGTGCCAGCACTGATGGGGCAGTAGAATTCTATGGCTACACCTTC	CASTDGAVEFYGYTF
few	TRBV27	TRBD1	TRBJ2-2	TGTGCCAGCAGTTTCGGACAGGCAGGCGGGGAGCTGTTTTTT	CASSFGQAGGELFF
.	TRBV27	.	TRBJ2-5	TGTGCCAGCAGTTACTGGGACGGAGGTGAAGAGACCCAGTACTTC	CASSYWDGGEETQYF
.	TRBV5-1	.	TRBJ2-5	TGCGCCAGCCGGGGGACACCGGCCCCACAAGAGACCCAGTACTTC	CASRGTPAPQETQYF
.	TRBV5-1	TRBD1	TRBJ1-5	TGCGCCAGCAGGCCAGGGACAGGGAATCAGCCCCAGCATTTT	CASRPGTGNQPQHF
few	TRBV15	.	TRBJ1-1	TGTGCCACCAGCAGAGACCAGATGGGCGAAGCTTTCTTT	CATSRDQMGEAFF
.	TRBV28	TRBD1	TRBJ1-6	TGTGCCAGCAGTCCCCCAGACAGGGAAGGTTCACCCCTCCACTTT	CASSPPDREGSPLHF
once	TRBV5-5	.	TRBJ1-4	TGTGCCAGCAGCCCTAGATCGGAGAATGAAAAACTGTTTTTT	CASSPRSENEKLFF
.	TRBV6-5	.	TRBJ1-2	TGTGCCACTCGAGGGTATTACGATGGCTACACCTTC	CATRGYYDGYTF
few	TRBV11-2	.	TRBJ1-6	TGTGCCAGCAGCCCCGGGACGGATGGCTCACCCCTCCACTTT	CASSPGTDGSPLHF
.	TRBV6-5	TRBD2	TRBJ2-1	TGTGCCAGCCGTATGACTAGCGGGGGGGTCCATGAGCAGTTCTTC	CASRMTSGGVHEQFF
.	TRBV29-1	.	TRBJ1-4	TGCAGCGTTGAGGTCCTCGGCGGTGAAAAACTGTTTTTT	CSVEVLGGEKLFF
few	TRBV7-3	TRBD1	TRBJ1-3	TGTGCCAGCAGCCCGACAGGGGGCCCTGGAAACACCATATATTTT	CASSPTGGPGNTIYF
.	TRBV6-5	.	TRBJ1-1	TGTGCCAGCAGGCTCTCAAGTGCGGGCACTGAAGCTTTCTTT	CASRLSSAGTEAFF
few	TRBV20-1	TRBD2	TRBJ2-1	TGCAGTGCCAGTCCCGGACTAGCGAGGGGTGAGCAGTTCTTC	CSASPGLARGEQFF
.	TRBV12-5	.	TRBJ2-5	TGTGCTAGTGGTTCAGGAATACAAGAGACCCAGTACTTC	CASGSGIQETQYF
.	TRBV19	TRBD1	TRBJ1-2	TGTGCCAGTAGTATTTACACAGGGGGAAACTATGGCTACACCTTC	CASSIYTGGNYGYTF
.	TRBV2	.	TRBJ1-2	TGTGCCAGCAGTCCCGGGGGGCAGGGGACTAGGAACTATGGCTACACCTTC	CASSPGGQGTRNYGYTF
few	TRBV5-1	TRBD1	TRBJ1-5	TGCGCCAGCAGCTTTGGACAGGATCAGCCCCAGCATTTT	CASSFGQDQPQHF
.	TRBV13	.	TRBJ1-2	TGTGCCAGCAGCTTAGGTCCAGGGCTCTATGGCTACACCTTC	CASSLGPGLYGYTF
few	TRBV5-1	.	TRBJ1-1	TGCGCCAGCAGCTTGGTGACAGCGGGTACTGAAGCTTTCTTT	CASSLVTAGTEAFF
once	TRBV7-9	.	TRBJ2-2	TGTGCCAGCAGCTGGAGGGGTCTGAACACCGGGGAGCTGTTTTTT	CASSWRGLNTGELFF
.	TRBV4-2	.	TRBJ2-3	TGTGCCAGCAGCCAAGGGGAGGGGACAGGTACGCAGTATTTT	CASSQGEGTGTQYF
.	TRBV5-4	.	TRBJ2-3	TGTGCCAGCAGCCGCCCCGGGGTCCAAAGCACAGATACGCAGTATTTT	CASSRPGVQSTDTQYF